This T cell receptor beta chain is from a study of spatial heterogeneity in lung cancer. On the study more broadly: Consistent detection of more beta-chain than alpha-chain sequences was observed.

Every cDNA TCR molecule received its own unique molecular identifier. Each CDR3 protein gets one entry after TCRdb re-called the 5' RACE reads with MiXCR. The sample holds roughly 2,400 distinct CDR3 sequences, approximately 16% seen once. Time point of the sample: sample taken at primary tumor resection. About 73 TRACERx patients with early, untreated non-small cell lung cancer donated samples. Material for sequencing was whole RNA from tumor, nontumor lung or frozen PBMC, left unsorted. Germline CDR1 is LNHDA and CDR2 is SQIVND (reference sequence). V lost 5 bases to trimming and J lost 5 bases, with 18 bases between them. This CDR3 is built from 16 residues. This clonotype is medium-sized (0.01 to 0.1%) by share.

The sequencing here drew on normal lung tissue next to the tumor, taken at surgery. The rearrangement links TRBV19 to TRBJ2-2; D is uncertain. This TCR was recovered from a male donor with early-stage non-small cell lung cancer. CDR3 coding DNA: TGTGCCAGTAGTTACCCGAGTGGGCTGGGGACCGGGGAGCTGTTTTTT. This codes for CASSYPSGLGTGELFF.